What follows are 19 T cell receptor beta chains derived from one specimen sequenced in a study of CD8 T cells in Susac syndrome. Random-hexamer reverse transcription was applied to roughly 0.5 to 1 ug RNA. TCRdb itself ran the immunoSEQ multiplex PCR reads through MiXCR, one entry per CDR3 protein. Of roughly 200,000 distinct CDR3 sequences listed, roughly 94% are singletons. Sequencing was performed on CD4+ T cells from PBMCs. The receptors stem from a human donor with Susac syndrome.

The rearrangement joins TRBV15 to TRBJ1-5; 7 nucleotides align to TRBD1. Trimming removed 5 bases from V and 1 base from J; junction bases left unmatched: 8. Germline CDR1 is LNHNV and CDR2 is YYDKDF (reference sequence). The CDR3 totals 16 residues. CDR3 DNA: TGTGCCACCAGCGGGGGACAGACACTGAGCAATCAGCCCCAGCATTTT. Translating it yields CATSGGQTLSNQPQHF.

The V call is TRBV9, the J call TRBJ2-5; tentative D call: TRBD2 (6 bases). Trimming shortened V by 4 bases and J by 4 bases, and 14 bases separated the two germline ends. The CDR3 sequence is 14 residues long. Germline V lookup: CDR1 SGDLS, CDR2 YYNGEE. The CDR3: CASSTGLPPETQYF. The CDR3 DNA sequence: TGTGCCAGCAGCACGGGACTCCCGCCAGAGACCCAGTACTTC. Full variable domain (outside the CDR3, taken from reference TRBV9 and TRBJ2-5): DSGVTQTPKHLITATGQRVTLRCSPRSGDLSVYWYQQSLDQGLQFLIQYYNGEERAKGNILERFSAQQFPDLHSELNLSSLELGDSALYFCASSTGLPPETQYFGPGTRLLVL.

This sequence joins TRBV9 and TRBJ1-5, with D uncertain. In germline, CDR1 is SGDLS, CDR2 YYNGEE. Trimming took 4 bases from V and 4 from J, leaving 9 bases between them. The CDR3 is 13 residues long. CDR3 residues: CASSPDVNQPQHF. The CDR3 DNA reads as TGTGCCAGCAGCCCAGATGTAAATCAGCCCCAGCATTTT.

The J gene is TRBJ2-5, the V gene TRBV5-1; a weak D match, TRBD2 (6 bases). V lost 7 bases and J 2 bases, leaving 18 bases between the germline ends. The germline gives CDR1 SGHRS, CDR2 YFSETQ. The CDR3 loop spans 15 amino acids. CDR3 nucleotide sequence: TGCGCCAGCTCCTCCGGGACTCTCCCTCAAGAGACCCAGTACTTC. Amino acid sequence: CASSSGTLPQETQYF. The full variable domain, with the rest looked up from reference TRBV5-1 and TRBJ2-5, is KAGVTQTPRYLIKTRGQQVTLSCSPISGHRSVSWYQQTPGQGLQFLFEYFSETQRNKGNFPGRFSGRQFSNSRSEMNVSTLELGDSALYLCASSSGTLPQETQYFGPGTRLLVL.

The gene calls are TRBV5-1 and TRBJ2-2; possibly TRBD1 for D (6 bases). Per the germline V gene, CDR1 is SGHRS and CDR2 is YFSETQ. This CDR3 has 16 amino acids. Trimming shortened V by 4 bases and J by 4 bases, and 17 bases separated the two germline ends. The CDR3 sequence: CASSREQGEVTGELFF. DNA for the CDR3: TGCGCCAGCAGCCGGGAACAGGGTGAGGTCACCGGGGAGCTGTTTTTT.

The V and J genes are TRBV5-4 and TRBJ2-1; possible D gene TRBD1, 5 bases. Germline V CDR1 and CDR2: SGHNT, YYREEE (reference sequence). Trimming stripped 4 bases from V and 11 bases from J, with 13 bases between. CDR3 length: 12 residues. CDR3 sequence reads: CASSLDSLKQFF. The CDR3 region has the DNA TGTGCCAGCAGCCTAGACAGCCTAAAGCAGTTCTTC.

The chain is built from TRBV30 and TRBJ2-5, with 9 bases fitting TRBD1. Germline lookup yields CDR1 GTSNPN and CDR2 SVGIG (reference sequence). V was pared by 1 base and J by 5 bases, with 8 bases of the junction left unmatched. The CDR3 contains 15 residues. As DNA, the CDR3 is TGTGCCTGGAGTGCCGACAGGGGGAGATCGGAGACCCAGTACTTC. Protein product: CAWSADRGRSETQYF.

In DNA, the CDR3 is TGTGCCAGCAGTTATCTCTCGGGACAGGGATTCGGGCAGTACTTC. It yields the protein CASSYLSGQGFGQYF. V is TRBV6-5 and J is TRBJ2-7; the match to TRBD1 covers 9 bases. The CDR3 covers 15 residues. V was pared by 3 bases and J by 9 bases, with 12 bases of the junction left unmatched. CDR1 is MNHEY, CDR2 SVGAGI, per germline.

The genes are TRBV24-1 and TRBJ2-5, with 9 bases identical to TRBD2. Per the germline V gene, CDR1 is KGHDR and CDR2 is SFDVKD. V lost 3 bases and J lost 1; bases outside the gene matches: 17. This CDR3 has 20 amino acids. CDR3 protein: CATSDMGLACPKGPQETQYF. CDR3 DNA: TGTGCCACCAGTGATATGGGACTAGCTTGCCCCAAGGGACCCCAAGAGACCCAGTACTTC.

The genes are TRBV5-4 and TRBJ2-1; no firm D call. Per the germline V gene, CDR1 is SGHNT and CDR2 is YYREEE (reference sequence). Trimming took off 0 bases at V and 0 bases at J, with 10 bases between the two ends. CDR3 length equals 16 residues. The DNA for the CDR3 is TGTGCCAGCAGCTTGGATATGCCTGCCTCCTACAATGAGCAGTTCTTC. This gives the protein CASSLDMPASYNEQFF.

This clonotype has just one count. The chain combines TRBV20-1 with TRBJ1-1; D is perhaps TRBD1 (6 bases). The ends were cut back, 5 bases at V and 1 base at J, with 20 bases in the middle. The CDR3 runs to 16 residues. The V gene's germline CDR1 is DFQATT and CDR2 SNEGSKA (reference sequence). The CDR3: CSAPAWGGAGNTEAFF. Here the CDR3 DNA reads TGCAGTGCTCCTGCGTGGGGGGGCGCGGGGAACACTGAAGCTTTCTTT.

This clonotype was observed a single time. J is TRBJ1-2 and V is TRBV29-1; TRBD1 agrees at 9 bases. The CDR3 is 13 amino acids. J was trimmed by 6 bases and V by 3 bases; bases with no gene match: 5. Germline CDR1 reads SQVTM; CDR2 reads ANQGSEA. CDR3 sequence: CSVERQGVHGYTF. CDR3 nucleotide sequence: TGCAGCGTTGAGAGACAGGGGGTCCATGGCTACACCTTC.

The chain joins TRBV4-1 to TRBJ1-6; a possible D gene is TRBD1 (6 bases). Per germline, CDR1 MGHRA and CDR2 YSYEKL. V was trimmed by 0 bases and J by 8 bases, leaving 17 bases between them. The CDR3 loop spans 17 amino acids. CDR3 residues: CASSQDPPGGADSPLHF. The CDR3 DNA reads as TGCGCCAGCAGCCAAGACCCCCCGGGGGGCGCCGATTCACCCCTCCACTTT.

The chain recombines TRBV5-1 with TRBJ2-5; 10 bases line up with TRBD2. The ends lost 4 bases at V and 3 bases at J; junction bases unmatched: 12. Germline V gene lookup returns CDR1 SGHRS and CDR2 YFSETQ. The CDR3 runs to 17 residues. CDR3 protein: CASSQRARTSGEETQYF. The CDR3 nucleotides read TGCGCCAGCAGCCAAAGAGCCCGGACTAGCGGCGAAGAGACCCAGTACTTC.

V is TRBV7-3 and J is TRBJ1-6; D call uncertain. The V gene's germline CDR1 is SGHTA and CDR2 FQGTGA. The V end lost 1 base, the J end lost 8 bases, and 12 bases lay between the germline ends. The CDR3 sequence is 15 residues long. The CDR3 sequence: CASSLNMGNDSPLHF. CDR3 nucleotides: TGTGCCAGCAGCTTAAACATGGGAAACGATTCACCCCTCCACTTT. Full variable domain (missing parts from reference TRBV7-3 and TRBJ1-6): GAGVSQTPSNKVTEKGKYVELRCDPISGHTALYWYRQSLGQGPEFLIYFQGTGAADDSGLPNDRFFAVRPEGSVSTLKIQRTERGDSAVYLCASSLNMGNDSPLHFGNGTRLTVT.

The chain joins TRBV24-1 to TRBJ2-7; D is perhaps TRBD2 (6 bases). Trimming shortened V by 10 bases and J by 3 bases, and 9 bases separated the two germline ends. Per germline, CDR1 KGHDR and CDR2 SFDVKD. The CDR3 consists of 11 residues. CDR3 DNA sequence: TGTGCCACGGGGACTGACTACGAGCAGTACTTC. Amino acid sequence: CATGTDYEQYF.

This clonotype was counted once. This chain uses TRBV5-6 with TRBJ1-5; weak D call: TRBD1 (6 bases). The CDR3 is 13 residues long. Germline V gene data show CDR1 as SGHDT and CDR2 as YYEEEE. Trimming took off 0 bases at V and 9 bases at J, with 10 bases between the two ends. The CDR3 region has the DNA TGTGCCAGCAGCTTGGACAGGGTTGGGCCCCAGCATTTT. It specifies CASSLDRVGPQHF.

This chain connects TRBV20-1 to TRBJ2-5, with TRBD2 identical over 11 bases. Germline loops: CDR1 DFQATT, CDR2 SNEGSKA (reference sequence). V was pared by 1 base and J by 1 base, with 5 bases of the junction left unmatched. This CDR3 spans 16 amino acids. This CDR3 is CSARATSGEIQETQYF. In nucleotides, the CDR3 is TGCAGTGCTAGAGCGACTAGCGGGGAAATCCAAGAGACCCAGTACTTC.

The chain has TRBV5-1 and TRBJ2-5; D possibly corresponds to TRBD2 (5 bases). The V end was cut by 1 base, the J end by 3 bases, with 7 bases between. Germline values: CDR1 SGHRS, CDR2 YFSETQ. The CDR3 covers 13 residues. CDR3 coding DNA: TGCGCCAGCAGCTTGTCAGCGGAAGAGACCCAGTACTTC. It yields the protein CASSLSAEETQYF.